The 25 T cell receptor beta chains given below trace back to one sample, sequenced in a study of T-cell reconstitution after alpha-beta-depleted transplantation in children. Unique molecular identifiers were used to barcode this TCRbeta library. From the PCR reads, TCRdb called clonotypes with MiXCR, one entry per CDR3 protein. This sample has about 600,000 distinct CDR3 sequences, with around 23% found just once. Sequenced here: PBMCs, mostly from graft donor cells, sampled 360 days after TCRalphabeta/CD19-depleted stem cell transplant. The receptors originated from a boy under three years old who had a stem cell transplant for acute myeloid leukemia, so the T cells may come from the graft donor.

This clonotype has at least ten counts. The gene calls are TRBV7-3 and TRBJ2-3; possible D gene TRBD2, 6 bases. V was pared by 5 bases and J by 0 bases, with 9 bases between. The germline V gene encodes CDR1 SGHTA and CDR2 FQGTGA. The CDR3 covers 14 residues. The CDR3 is CASSTGLSTDTQYF. The CDR3 DNA reads as TGTGCCAGCAGCACGGGACTTAGCACAGATACGCAGTATTTT.

The rearrangement uses TRBV7-9 and TRBJ2-1; D is ambiguous. V gave up 8 bases and J gave up 4 bases, with 6 bases separating them. The V gene's germline CDR1 is SEHNR and CDR2 FQNEAQ (reference sequence). This CDR3 is built from 11 residues. In DNA form, the CDR3 reads TGTGCCAGCTTTTCGTACAATGAGCAGTTCTTC. This translates into CASFSYNEQFF.

This clonotype was counted a few times. The genes are TRBV12-3 or TRBV12-4 and TRBJ2-3; no clear D. This CDR3 has 14 residues. Trimming shortened V by 3 bases and J by 3 bases, and 10 bases separated the two germline ends. This chain's CDR3 is CASSFSPLTDTQYF. CDR3 in DNA: TGTGCCAGCAGTTTCAGTCCCCTGACAGATACGCAGTATTTT.

The J gene is TRBJ2-2, the V gene TRBV12-3 or TRBV12-4, with D possibly matching TRBD2 (5 bases). The CDR3 is 17 amino acids. Trimming took 0 bases from V and 5 from J, leaving 16 bases between them. In nucleotides, the CDR3 is TGTGCCAGCAGTTTAGCGCCCTACGCGGGTTTGACCGGGGAGCTGTTTTTT. Its protein is CASSLAPYAGLTGELFF.

V and J are TRBV7-9 and TRBJ2-7; D ambiguous. V lost 5 bases and J 0 bases, leaving 11 bases between the germline ends. Germline CDR1 reads SEHNR; CDR2 reads FQNEAQ (reference sequence). The CDR3 runs 14 residues. The CDR3 DNA sequence: TGTGCCAGCAGCGACCACAGCACCTCCTACGAGCAGTACGTC. Translation: CASSDHSTSYEQYV.

The chain is built from TRBV6-1 and TRBJ2-7; 8 nucleotides match TRBD2. Trimming at V came to 6 bases and at J to 5 bases, leaving 6 bases not matched to a gene. CDR3 length equals 13 residues. Germline CDR1 reads MNHNS; CDR2 reads SASEGT. The DNA for the CDR3 is TGTGCCAGCAGCCCCGGGGGGGCTCACGAGCAGTACGTC. This encodes CASSPGGAHEQYV.

This clonotype appeared a few times. This rearrangement joins TRBV6-2 or TRBV6-3 to TRBJ2-7, with TRBD1 matching over 10 bases. The V gene end was trimmed by 7 bases and the J gene end by 6 bases; junction bases not matched to a gene: 12. The CDR3 extends over 15 amino acids. Germline lookup yields CDR1 MNHEY and CDR2 SVGEGT. In DNA, the CDR3 is TGTGCCAGCACCGATGGACAGGGGGGTGGAGCCGAGCAGTACGTC. This translates into CASTDGQGGGAEQYV.

The CDR3 sequence is CASSFSISTEAFF. The CDR3 nucleotides are TGTGCCAGCAGCTTTTCAATAAGCACTGAAGCTTTCTTT. V gene TRBV7-6 combines with J gene TRBJ1-1, with D unclear. Between the trimmed V and J ends, which lost 3 bases and 4 bases, there was a span of 9 bases. The germline V gene has CDR1 SGHVS and CDR2 FNYEAQ. CDR3 length equals 13 residues.

This clonotype was observed a few times. The chain recombines TRBV25-1 with TRBJ2-2; 8 nucleotides align to TRBD1. The CDR3 consists of 16 residues. Germline V lookup: CDR1 MGHDK, CDR2 SYGVNS. Trimming took 2 bases from V and 1 from J; bases not matched to a gene: 3. CDR3 residues: CASSEETGVNTGELFF. DNA of the CDR3: TGTGCCAGCAGTGAAGAGACAGGGGTGAACACCGGGGAGCTGTTTTTT.

This clonotype was seen only a few times. The gene calls are TRBV20-1 and TRBJ2-2; 8 nucleotides align to TRBD2. Trimming took 4 bases from V and 6 from J; bases not matched to a gene: 10. The germline V gene encodes CDR1 DFQATT and CDR2 SNEGSKA (reference sequence). The CDR3 totals 15 residues. The CDR3 DNA follows: TGCAGTGCTACACGGGGGGGCGGTTCGTCCGGGGAGCTGTTTTTT. This sequence encodes CSATRGGGSSGELFF.

This clonotype was counted many times. The V gene is TRBV20-1, the J gene TRBJ2-2, with 7 bases aligning to TRBD1. Trimming removed 0 bases from V and 4 bases from J; junction bases left unmatched: 8. The germline CDR1 and CDR2 sequences are DFQATT and SNEGSKA (reference sequence). CDR3 length: 16 residues. The chain's CDR3 is CSARDRQGTATGELFF. The CDR3 DNA sequence: TGCAGTGCTAGAGATCGACAAGGGACAGCCACCGGGGAGCTGTTTTTT.

The V gene is TRBV20-1, the J gene TRBJ2-3; 7 nucleotides match TRBD2. CDR3 length: 14 amino acids. The V and J ends lost 5 bases and 6 bases, in that order; junction bases with no gene match: 11. Germline lookup yields CDR1 DFQATT and CDR2 SNEGSKA (reference sequence). As DNA, the CDR3 is TGCAGTGCTTCCGGGACTACCTCATGGGATACGCAGTATTTT. It translates to CSASGTTSWDTQYF.

This clonotype has only a few counts. This rearrangement joins TRBV6-5 to TRBJ2-5, with 7 nucleotides matching TRBD1. V lost 2 bases to trimming and J lost 2 bases; unmatched junction nucleotides: 11. Germline CDR1 and CDR2: MNHEY and SVGAGI. This CDR3 region has 17 residues. The CDR3 nucleotides read TGTGCCAGCAGTTACCAGTTCTCAAGGGACAGTCAAGAGACCCAGTACTTC. This gives the protein CASSYQFSRDSQETQYF.

J is TRBJ2-1 and V is TRBV15; 8 bases line up with TRBD2. The CDR3 consists of 15 residues. Germline lookup yields CDR1 LNHNV and CDR2 YYDKDF (reference sequence). The J segment lost 2 bases and the V segment lost 3 bases, leaving 3 bases of the junction unmatched. CDR3 nucleotide sequence: TGTGCCACCAGCAGGAGCGGGGGCCCCTACAATGAGCAGTTCTTC. The encoded protein is CATSRSGGPYNEQFF.

This clonotype was seen only a few times. This rearrangement joins TRBV13 to TRBJ2-7, with TRBD2 as a possible D gene (6 bases). CDR3 size: 12 residues. The V gene lost 6 bases and the J gene lost 7 bases, with 13 bases spanning the gap. In germline, CDR1 is PRHDT, CDR2 FYEKMQ (reference sequence). Here the CDR3 reads CASSRTGSEQYV. The DNA for the CDR3 is TGTGCCAGCAGTCGCACCGGGAGTGAGCAGTACGTC.

The sample holds a few counts of this clonotype. The chain couples TRBV20-1 to TRBJ2-1; 8 bases line up with TRBD2. The CDR3 contains 16 residues. The V gene end was trimmed by 3 bases and the J gene end by 5 bases; junction bases not matched to a gene: 12. The germline V gene has CDR1 DFQATT and CDR2 SNEGSKA (reference sequence). The CDR3 sequence is CSASTGRGSGDNEQFF. The DNA for the CDR3 is TGCAGTGCTAGTACGGGTCGGGGTAGCGGGGACAATGAGCAGTTCTTC.

There are many counts of this clonotype. The V and J genes are TRBV7-2 and TRBJ2-7, with TRBD2 as a possible D gene (7 bases). The CDR3 length is 16 residues. Per the germline V gene, CDR1 is SGHTA and CDR2 is FQGNSA. V gave up 0 bases and J gave up 3 bases, with 15 bases separating them. The CDR3: CASSLALAGAFYEQYF. The CDR3 nucleotides are TGTGCCAGCAGCTTAGCGCTCGCGGGGGCGTTCTACGAGCAGTACTTC.

There are many counts of this clonotype. The rearrangement uses TRBV10-3 and TRBJ2-2, with D possibly called TRBD1 or TRBD2 (5 bases each). The V end lost 0 bases, the J end lost 6 bases, and 14 bases lay between the germline ends. The CDR3 has 16 amino acids. CDR1 and CDR2 from the germline V gene are ENHRY and SYGVKD. CDR3 nucleotides: TGTGCCATCAGTGAGTCGAACGGGGCCGACGCCGGGGAGCTGTTTTTT. It encodes CAISESNGADAGELFF.

The chain couples TRBV11-1 to TRBJ2-4; 8 nucleotides line up with TRBD1. The CDR3 is 16 residues long. Unmatched junction bases numbered 11, after V lost 4 bases and J lost 6 bases. Germline loops: CDR1 SGHAT, CDR2 FQDESV (reference sequence). CDR3 in DNA: TGTGCCAGCAGCTATCAGGCCGGGACAGGAAGAAACATTCAGTACTTC. Its translation is CASSYQAGTGRNIQYF.

There are many counts of this clonotype. This chain links TRBV28 with TRBJ2-4, with a possible D match to TRBD1 (5 bases). The CDR3 is 16 amino acids. V gave up 6 bases and J gave up 3 bases, with 18 bases separating them. The germline V gene has CDR1 MDHEN and CDR2 SYDVKM. The CDR3 sequence is CASRLRRVVGKNIQYF. The DNA for the CDR3 is TGTGCCAGCAGGCTGCGCAGGGTAGTAGGCAAAAACATTCAGTACTTC. The full variable domain, completed using reference TRBV28 and TRBJ2-4, is DVKVTQSSRYLVKRTGEKVFLECVQDMDHENMFWYRQDPGLGLRLIYFSYDVKMKEKGDIPEGYSVSREKKERFSLILESASTNQTSMYLCASRLRRVVGKNIQYFGAGTRLSVL.

This clonotype was seen repeatedly, ten times or more. This chain uses TRBV20-1 with TRBJ1-1; the match to TRBD1 covers 9 bases. The CDR3 is 15 amino acids. In germline, CDR1 is DFQATT, CDR2 SNEGSKA (reference sequence). V was clipped by 2 bases and J by 4 bases; unmatched bases: 8. The DNA for the CDR3 is TGCAGTGCTAGAACCGGGACAGGGTTTTCCACTGAAGCTTTCTTT. Protein: CSARTGTGFSTEAFF.

The CDR3 sequence: CASSYLARSTDTQYF. CDR3 nucleotide sequence: TGTGCCAGCAGTTACCTAGCGCGTAGCACAGATACGCAGTATTTT. The rearrangement uses TRBV6-5 and TRBJ2-3; a weak D match, TRBD2 (6 bases). The germline CDR1 and CDR2 sequences are MNHEY and SVGAGI. The V gene lost 2 bases and the J gene lost 0 bases, with 9 bases spanning the gap. CDR3 size: 15 residues.

Notes on this clonotype: A much more abundant neighbour one base away suggests this may be a read error. V usage is TRBV20-1 and J usage is TRBJ2-1, with 8 bases aligning to TRBD2. This CDR3 region has 16 residues. Germline V gene data show CDR1 as DFQATT and CDR2 as SNEGSKA (reference sequence). The CDR3 spells CCASPRKRGLRNEQFF. The DNA for the CDR3 is TGCTGTGCCTCCCCTAGGAAGCGGGGGTTAAGAAATGAGCAGTTCTTC.

At least ten counts were recorded for this clonotype. V gene TRBV20-1 combines with J gene TRBJ2-1; D not certain. Trimming shortened V by 4 bases and J by 4 bases, and 5 bases separated the two germline ends. The CDR3 is 11 residues long. Germline V gene lookup returns CDR1 DFQATT and CDR2 SNEGSKA (reference sequence). This CDR3 is CSATGYNEQFF. The CDR3 DNA sequence: TGCAGTGCTACCGGATACAATGAGCAGTTCTTC.

This clonotype was observed a handful of times. V usage is TRBV15 and J usage is TRBJ2-3; no clear D gene. Trimming took off 2 bases at V and 3 bases at J, with 9 bases between the two ends. The CDR3 is 14 residues long. CDR1 is LNHNV and CDR2 is YYDKDF in the germline V gene (reference sequence). The CDR3 bases are TGTGCCACCAGCAGACCCGGTGAGACAGATACGCAGTATTTT. This gives the protein CATSRPGETDTQYF. Supplemented by reference TRBV15 and TRBJ2-3, the full variable domain reads DAMVIQNPRYQVTQFGKPVTLSCSQTLNHNVMYWYQQKSSQAPKLLFHYYDKDFNNEADTPDNFQSRRPNTSFCFLDIRSPGLGDTAMYLCATSRPGETDTQYFGPGTRLTVL.